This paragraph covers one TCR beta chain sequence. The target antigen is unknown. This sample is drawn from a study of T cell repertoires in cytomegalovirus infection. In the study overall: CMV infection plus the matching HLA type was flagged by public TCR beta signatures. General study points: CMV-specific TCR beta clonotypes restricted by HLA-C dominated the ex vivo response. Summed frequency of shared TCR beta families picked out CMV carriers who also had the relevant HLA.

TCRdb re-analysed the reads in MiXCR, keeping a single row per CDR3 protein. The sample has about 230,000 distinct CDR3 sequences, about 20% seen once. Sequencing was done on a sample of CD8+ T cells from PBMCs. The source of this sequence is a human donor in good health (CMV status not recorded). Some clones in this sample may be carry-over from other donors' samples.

The CDR3, as DNA: TGCAGCGTTCCCGGGGGCACCGGGGAGCTGTTTTTT. Protein: CSVPGGTGELFF. V usage is TRBV29-1 and J usage is TRBJ2-2; tentatively, D is TRBD2 (6 bases). The V gene lost 5 bases and the J gene lost 4 bases, with 8 bases spanning the gap. This CDR3 has 12 residues. From germline, CDR1 is SQVTM and CDR2 ANQGSEA.